This T cell receptor beta chain derives from a study of T cells after yellow fever vaccination (dated 2019 in TCRdb). For the wider study: Libraries from fractions with low cell numbers were prepared with the SMART-Seq v4 Ultra Low Input RNA kit. Blood was collected at multiple timepoints before and after primary and secondary immunization, and bulk PBMC replicates and cell subsets were isolated. Two healthy male donors, one aged 18 to 29 and one aged 30 to 40 years, made up the cohort. Bulk TCR alpha and beta repertoires were sequenced longitudinally to track T-cell clones before and after primary and booster YFV17D yellow fever vaccination.

The intended sense of this specimen's treatment or condition label: live attenuated yellow fever vaccine strain. Two biological replicates of bulk PBMCs were collected at each blood-draw timepoint. PBMCs were isolated from peripheral blood using a standard Ficoll-Paque protocol. RNA was extracted with TriZol from bulk PBMCs, CD4 and CD8 fractions, and dextramer-positive and dextramer-negative fractions. TCR cDNA was made using 5'RACE template switching, a step that added a universal primer site and unique molecular identifiers. Priming of cDNA synthesis was performed from both the TCR alpha and TCR beta constant segments. Libraries were amplified in two PCR steps, with sample barcodes and sequencing adapters added in the second step. Sequencing of the libraries was done on either Illumina HiSeq 2500 (2x100 bp) or NovaSeq (2x150 bp). Per the source publication's procedure: MIGEC was used to demultiplex reads and collapse the reads into UMI consensus sequences, and MiXCR was used for V(D)J alignment. Vaccine-responding clonotypes were defined with edgeR using replicate PBMC samples, requiring FDR below 0.01 and a log2 fold change above 5 up to day 15. Each bulk clonotype was labeled CD4 or CD8 based on which sequenced repertoire, CD4 or CD8, contained the clonotype at higher abundance. TCRdb applied fastp at Q25 and MiXCR to the public reads, then kept only in-frame beta chains. Entries are consolidated by CDR3 protein sequence, retaining the most common genes and DNA. Here the V and J calls rest on TCRdb's processing, not on the authors' analysis. A total of 450,000 to 550,000 distinct CDR3 sequences appear in this sample, about a fifth of them only once. Roughly an eighth of the sample lies in the top ten.

Trimming removed 3 bases from V and 5 bases from J; the gene matches leave 8 bases unexplained. From its cysteine to its phenylalanine, the CDR3 spans 15 amino acids. CDR3 DNA is the only sequence kept; it has 45 bases, read in frame from the first base. The germline V gene encodes CDR1 ENHRY and CDR2 SYGVKD. The research as a whole found: The secondary T-cell response was found to be weaker but faster than the primary response, with a peak reached on day 5 rather than on day 15. A small share of clonotypes was detected in both CD4 and CD8 compartments, with the overlap likely arising from convergent recombination. The study included only two donors, which limits how far the findings can be generalized. Most clones expanded after primary vaccination were re-detected after the booster (almost 97% of CD4 and 88% of CD8), suggesting broad memory maintenance. Computational filtering was required because FACS-sorted repertoires could contain abundant contaminating clonotypes from the bulk population.

This clonotype turned up a few times. No cognate antigen has been identified for it. No base qualities exist here, and no much larger clone lies one base off it. Here the chain combines TRBV10-3 and TRBJ2-7; 9 bases in the middle match TRBD1. Specimen: PBMCs, collected 15 days after the yellow fever booster vaccination. The sequence was collected from a man under 40 who received the YFV17D yellow fever vaccine. Read as DNA, the sequence is TGTGCCATCAGTGACGGGAGACAGGGGGTTCACGAGCAGTACTTC. Its translation is CAISDGRQGVHEQYF.